This T cell receptor (beta chain) derives from a study of cytomegalovirus exposure and HLA in healthy donors. Study-wide results and caveats: Reportedly, HLA-A and HLA-B alleles of most subjects were accurately predicted from TCR beta. Upon later analysis, TCR association rates were observed to vary by HLA locus, being highest for DRB1 and lowest for HLA-C.

The V gene's germline CDR1 is MNHEY and CDR2 SMNVEV (reference sequence). Trimming removed 10 bases from V and 5 bases from J; junction bases left unmatched: 7. The CDR3 totals 14 residues. The PCR contained 60 Vbeta and 13 Jbeta primers. The protocol was immunoSEQ multiplex PCR, while the TCRdb copy is restricted to in-frame clones and leaves out a portion. In the table there are 100,000 to 150,000 clones, 83% of which are singletons. On this clone itself: Its cognate antigen is unknown.

The receptor's source is a woman in her 40s in good health and CMV-seropositive. The source material was PBMCs. V usage is TRBV27 and J usage is TRBJ2-1; TRBD2 agrees at 11 bases. The DNA of the CDR3 is TGTGCCACCCGACTAGCGGGAAGCAACAATGAGCAGTTCTTC. As protein: CATRLAGSNNEQFF.